Below, 14 T cell receptor beta chains from the same sample are listed, as sequenced in a study of identical twins. TCRdb called the 5' RACE reads again in MiXCR, with one record for every CDR3 protein. The table includes 690,000 or so distinct CDR3 sequences, 8.6% detected once. This same sample was also taken into another study, of yellow fever vaccine responses in identical twins.

Sequenced material: PBMCs. Receptors were obtained from a young woman in good health.

This clonotype appeared a few times. As DNA, the CDR3 is TGTGCCAGCAGCCGGGACAGGGTGGTCAACTATGGCTACACCTTC. This encodes CASSRDRVVNYGYTF. The chain is built from TRBV7-2 and TRBJ1-2, with TRBD1 matching over 9 bases. Per the germline V gene, CDR1 is SGHTA and CDR2 is FQGNSA. The CDR3 runs 15 residues. The junction had 6 bases not matched to a gene; V was cut back by 5 bases and J by 2 bases.

This clonotype has a count of ten or more. The chain is built from TRBV29-1 and TRBJ2-3; D not certain. The CDR3 spans 14 residues. The germline V gene encodes CDR1 SQVTM and CDR2 ANQGSEA. V was clipped by 1 base and J by 0 bases, with 8 bases between them. CDR3 residues: CSVEGGTSTDTQYF. The CDR3 DNA follows: TGCAGCGTTGAAGGCGGTACTAGCACAGATACGCAGTATTTT.

This clonotype was observed a handful of times. The chain has TRBV3-1 and TRBJ2-6, with TRBD1 identical over 8 bases. The CDR3 has 17 amino acids. Germline CDR1 reads LGHDT; CDR2 reads YNNKEL (reference sequence). Trimming removed 6 bases from V and 4 bases from J; junction bases left unmatched: 11. In DNA form, the CDR3 reads TGTGCCAGCAGTCAGGGGGCTGGAGGTGCAGGGGCCAACGTCCTGACTTTC. Residues: CASSQGAGGAGANVLTF.

This clonotype was seen repeatedly, ten times or more. V gene TRBV5-6 combines with J gene TRBJ2-2; D uncertain. The germline CDR1 and CDR2 sequences are SGHDT and YYEEEE. The CDR3 has 14 amino acids. The V end was cut by 1 base, the J end by 7 bases, with 11 bases between. The CDR3 region is CASSLFFSSGELFF. As DNA, the CDR3 is TGTGCCAGCAGCTTGTTTTTTTCCAGCGGGGAGCTGTTTTTT.

The CDR3 sequence: CASSIRTSGGRNEQFF. CDR3 nucleotide sequence: TGTGCCAGCAGCATTCGGACTAGCGGGGGGCGCAATGAGCAGTTCTTC. The gene calls are TRBV9 and TRBJ2-1; 14 nucleotides align to TRBD2. The CDR3 runs 16 residues. Germline V gives CDR1 SGDLS, CDR2 YYNGEE. Trimming cost V 4 bases and J 6 bases; bases outside gene matches: 6.

In its sample, this clonotype was seen many times. The chain couples TRBV20-1 to TRBJ2-7; no definite D call. Trimming pared 3 bases from V and 3 bases from J, leaving 6 bases between. CDR3 length: 11 residues. Germline lookup yields CDR1 DFQATT and CDR2 SNEGSKA (reference sequence). CDR3 DNA sequence: TGCAGTGCTAGGGACGACTACGAGCAGTACTTC. Translation: CSARDDYEQYF.

This clonotype was recorded a few times. The rearrangement uses TRBV7-6 and TRBJ2-3, with D hard to call. The V gene lost 0 bases and the J gene lost 0 bases, with 10 bases spanning the gap. The CDR3 totals 16 residues. Germline CDR1 and CDR2: SGHVS and FNYEAQ. The DNA of the CDR3 is TGTGCCAGCAGCTTAGCCCCCGGTACTAGCACAGATACGCAGTATTTT. Translation gives CASSLAPGTSTDTQYF.

On this clonotype itself: Germline and junction disagree at one end, which may indicate a read error. V gene TRBV6-2 or TRBV6-3 combines with J gene TRBJ2-1, with 7 bases fitting TRBD2. The germline V gene has CDR1 MNHEY and CDR2 SVGEGT. This CDR3 contains 15 residues. This chain's CDR3 is CASSGLVSSRNEQLF. Written as DNA, the CDR3 is TGTGCCAGCAGTGGACTAGTATCCTCTAGGAATGAGCAGCTCTTC.

The rearrangement uses TRBV14 and TRBJ2-1, with unresolved D. The CDR3 covers 15 residues. CDR1 and CDR2 from the germline V gene are SGHDN and FVKESK. The ends were cut back, 0 bases at V and 0 bases at J, with 6 bases in the middle. Here the CDR3 DNA reads TGTGCCAGCAGCCAAGAGTGGGCCTCCTACAATGAGCAGTTCTTC. Translation gives CASSQEWASYNEQFF.

This clonotype turned up a few times. This chain connects TRBV6-5 to TRBJ2-3, with 8 positions matching TRBD1. V shed 6 bases and J 2 bases; nucleotides not matched to a gene: 4. CDR1 and CDR2 from the germline V gene are MNHEY and SVGAGI. The CDR3 is 14 amino acids. The chain's CDR3 is CASSLQGDTDTQYF. Written as DNA, the CDR3 is TGTGCCAGCAGCTTACAGGGGGACACAGATACGCAGTATTTT.

This chain links TRBV5-1 with TRBJ1-6, with TRBD1 matching over 9 bases. CDR3 length: 16 residues. CDR1 and CDR2 (germline): SGHRS, YFSETQ. With V trimmed by 0 bases and J by 10 bases, 8 bases remained unmatched. In DNA, the CDR3 is TGCGCCAGCAGCTTGGGCCCTGACAGGGGGAGGTCACCCCTCCACTTT. This translates into CASSLGPDRGRSPLHF. Combining the CDR3 with reference TRBV5-1 and TRBJ1-6 gives the whole variable domain KAGVTQTPRYLIKTRGQQVTLSCSPISGHRSVSWYQQTPGQGLQFLFEYFSETQRNKGNFPGRFSGRQFSNSRSEMNVSTLELGDSALYLCASSLGPDRGRSPLHFGNGTRLTVT.

This clonotype was picked up a small number of times. The chain employs TRBV10-3 and TRBJ2-7; TRBD1 aligns across 10 bases. The CDR3 covers 13 residues. The germline CDR1 and CDR2 sequences are ENHRY and SYGVKD. V gave up 3 bases and J gave up 5 bases; unmatched junction bases: 1. For the CDR3, the DNA is TGTGCCATCAGTGATGGGACAGGGGACGAGCAGTACTTC. Protein product: CAISDGTGDEQYF.

This chain joins TRBV5-6 and TRBJ2-1; D call uncertain. The CDR3 is made up of 15 amino acids. V gave up 4 bases and J gave up 0 bases, with 11 bases separating them. Germline V gene data show CDR1 as SGHDT and CDR2 as YYEEEE. The CDR3 spells CASSARWSSYNEQFF. The CDR3 DNA reads TGTGCCAGCAGCGCGAGATGGAGCTCCTACAATGAGCAGTTCTTC.

Here the CDR3 DNA reads TGTGCCAGCAGCCCAAAGGGACTAGCGGCAATGGGTGATACGCAGTATTTT. Amino acid sequence: CASSPKGLAAMGDTQYF. J is TRBJ2-3 and V is TRBV7-9; 11 positions agree with TRBD2. In germline, CDR1 is SEHNR, CDR2 FQNEAQ (reference sequence). The CDR3 length is 17 residues. With 5 bases clipped from V and 6 bases from J, the junction kept 13 bases outside the gene matches.